The sequence of this T cell receptor beta chain was determined in a study of blood T cell repertoires in COVID-19. About the study: Acute and convalescent COVID-19 specimens originated in the United States, Italy and Spain. T cells, B-cell-depleted T cells, or PBMCs provided the cDNA or gDNA that served as material.

V was shortened by 6 bases and J by 4 bases, with 18 bases between the two germline ends. The CDR3 is 15 residues long. Germline V gene lookup returns CDR1 MNHEY and CDR2 SVGAGI. Original methodology: Estimated nucleated cell counts came from reference gene primer amplification. Profiling relied on immunoSEQ multiplex PCR, and the TCRdb table lists in-frame clones only, not all of them. That table is the source of V, J and clone size, and D and trimming were worked out from the DNA. The sample has just over 95,000 clones; 82% are singletons. Sequencing used peripheral blood. The chain has TRBV6-5 and TRBJ1-2; D unclear. This sequence originates from a man at least 80 years old with acute or convalescent COVID-19. CDR3 in amino acids: CASRELGLLFYGYTF. In DNA form, the CDR3 reads TGTGCCAGCAGAGAGCTAGGACTTCTTTTCTATGGCTACACCTTC.